A single sample gave rise to the 2 T cell receptor beta chains below, sequenced in a study of CD8+CD57+ T cells in acquired aplastic anemia. Researchers used genomic DNA as the template to profile TCR beta VDJ and CDR3. MiXCR, applied by TCRdb to the reads, yields one record per CDR3 protein. The sample has 250,000 to 300,000 distinct CDR3 sequences, roughly half seen once. Sequencing was performed on sorted CD4+, CD8+, or CD8+CD57+ T cells (not recorded which) from PBMCs. The receptor set was obtained from a human donor with severe aplastic anemia or a healthy control (not recorded which).

The V gene is TRBV20-1, the J gene TRBJ2-7; 9 nucleotides match TRBD2. With 3 bases clipped from V and 2 bases from J, the junction kept 5 bases outside the gene matches. Looked up from germline, CDR1 is DFQATT and CDR2 is SNEGSKA (reference sequence). This CDR3 contains 14 residues. CDR3 sequence: CSASLAGVTYEQYF. The CDR3 DNA follows: TGCAGTGCTAGTTTAGCGGGAGTCACCTACGAGCAGTACTTC.

This clonotype was recorded many times. V and J are TRBV9 and TRBJ2-2; 7 nucleotides align to TRBD1. V was pared by 5 bases and J by 0 bases, with 4 bases of the junction left unmatched. The CDR3 spans 15 residues. CDR1 SGDLS and CDR2 YYNGEE come from the germline V gene. CDR3 loop: CASRGQISNTGELFF. In nucleotides, the CDR3 is TGTGCCAGCAGGGGACAGATTTCGAACACCGGGGAGCTGTTTTTT.